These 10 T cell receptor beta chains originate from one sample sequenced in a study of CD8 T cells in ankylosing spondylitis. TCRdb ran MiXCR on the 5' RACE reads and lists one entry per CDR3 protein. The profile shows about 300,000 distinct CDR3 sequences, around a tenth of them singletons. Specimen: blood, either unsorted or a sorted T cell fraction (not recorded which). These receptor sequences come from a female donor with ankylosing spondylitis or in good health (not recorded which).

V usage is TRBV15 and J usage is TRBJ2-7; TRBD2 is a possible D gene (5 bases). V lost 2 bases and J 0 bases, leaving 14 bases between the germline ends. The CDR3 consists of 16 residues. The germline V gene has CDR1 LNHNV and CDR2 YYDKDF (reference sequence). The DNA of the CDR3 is TGTGCCACCAGCAGACCTCCGGGGTCGACCTCCTACGAGCAGTACTTC. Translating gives CATSRPPGSTSYEQYF.

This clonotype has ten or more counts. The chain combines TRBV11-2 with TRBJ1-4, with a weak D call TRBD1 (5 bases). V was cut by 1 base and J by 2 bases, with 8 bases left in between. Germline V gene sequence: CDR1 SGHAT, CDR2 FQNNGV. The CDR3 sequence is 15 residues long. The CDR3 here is CASSLAGTTNEKLFF. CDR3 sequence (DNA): TGTGCCAGCAGCTTAGCGGGGACTACTAATGAAAAACTGTTTTTT.

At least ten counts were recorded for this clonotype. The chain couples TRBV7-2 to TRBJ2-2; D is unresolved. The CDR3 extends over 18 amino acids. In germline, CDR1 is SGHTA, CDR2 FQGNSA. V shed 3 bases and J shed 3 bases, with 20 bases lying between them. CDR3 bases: TGTGCCAGCAGCTTGCGGTTTCGCAGGATTGGCTACACCGGGGAGCTGTTTTTT. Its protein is CASSLRFRRIGYTGELFF.

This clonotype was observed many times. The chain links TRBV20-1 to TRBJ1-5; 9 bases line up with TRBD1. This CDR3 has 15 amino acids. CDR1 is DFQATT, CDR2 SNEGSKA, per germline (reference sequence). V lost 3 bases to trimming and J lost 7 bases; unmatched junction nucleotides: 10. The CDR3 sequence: CSASHGTGNVQPQHF. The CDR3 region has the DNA TGCAGTGCTAGTCACGGGACAGGGAATGTCCAGCCCCAGCATTTT.

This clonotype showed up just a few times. CDR3 sequence: CASSLTRDRPLYEQYF. The DNA for the CDR3 is TGTGCCAGCAGCTTAACGAGGGACAGGCCTCTGTACGAGCAGTACTTC. The rearrangement joins TRBV7-8 to TRBJ2-7; TRBD1 matches 8 bases. The CDR3 contains 16 residues. The germline V gene has CDR1 SGHVS and CDR2 FQNEAQ. With 2 bases clipped from V and 4 bases from J, the junction kept 10 bases outside the gene matches.

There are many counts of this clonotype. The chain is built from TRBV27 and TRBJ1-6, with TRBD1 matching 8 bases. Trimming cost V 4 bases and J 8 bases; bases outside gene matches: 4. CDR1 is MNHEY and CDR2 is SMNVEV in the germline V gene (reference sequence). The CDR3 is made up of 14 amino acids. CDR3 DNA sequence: TGTGCCAGCAGTTCCGGACAGGGCCATTCACCCCTCCACTTT. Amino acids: CASSSGQGHSPLHF.

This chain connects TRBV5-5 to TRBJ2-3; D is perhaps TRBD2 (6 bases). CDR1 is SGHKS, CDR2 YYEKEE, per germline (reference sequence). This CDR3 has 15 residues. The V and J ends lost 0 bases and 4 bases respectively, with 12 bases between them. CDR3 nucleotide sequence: TGTGCCAGCAGCTTGGGGGGGACGGGAGCAGATACGCAGTATTTT. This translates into CASSLGGTGADTQYF. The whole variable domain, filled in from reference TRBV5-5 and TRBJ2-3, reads DAGVTQSPTHLIKTRGQQVTLRCSPISGHKSVSWYQQVLGQGPQFIFQYYEKEERGRGNFPDRFSARQFPNYSSELNVNALLLGDSALYLCASSLGGTGADTQYFGPGTRLTVL.

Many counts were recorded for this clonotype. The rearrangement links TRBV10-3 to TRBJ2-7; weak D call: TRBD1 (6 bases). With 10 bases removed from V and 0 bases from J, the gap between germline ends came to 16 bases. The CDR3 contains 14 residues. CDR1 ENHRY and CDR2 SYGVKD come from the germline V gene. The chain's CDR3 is CASQTTDSSYEQYF. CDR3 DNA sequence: TGTGCCAGCCAAACTACGGACAGCTCCTACGAGCAGTACTTC.

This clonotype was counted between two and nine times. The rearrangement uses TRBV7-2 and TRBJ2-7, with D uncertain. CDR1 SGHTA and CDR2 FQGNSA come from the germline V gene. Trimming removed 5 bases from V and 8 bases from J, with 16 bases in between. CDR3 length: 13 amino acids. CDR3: CASSLPDTRQQYF. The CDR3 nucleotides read TGTGCCAGCAGCCTACCTGACACGCGCCAGCAGTACTTC.

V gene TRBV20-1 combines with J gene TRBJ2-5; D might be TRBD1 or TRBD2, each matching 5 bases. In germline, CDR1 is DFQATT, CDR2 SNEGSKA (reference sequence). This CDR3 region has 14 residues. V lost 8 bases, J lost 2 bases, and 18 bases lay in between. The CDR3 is CSITHGAGQETQYF. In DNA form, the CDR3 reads TGCAGTATAACTCACGGGGCAGGGCAAGAGACCCAGTACTTC.